This is a list of T cell receptor beta chains from one sample in a study of T cells in Graves' hyperthyroidism and ophthalmopathy. TCRdb fed the multiplex PCR reads into MiXCR, producing one record per CDR3 protein. The data show about 410,000 distinct CDR3 sequences, with around 15% seen just once and over 10% held by the top ten. Sample: blood. The receptor set was obtained from a man aged 18 to 30 with Graves' ophthalmopathy. Each CDR3 is given without its conserved first and last residue.

v_gene: TRBV20-1
j_gene: TRBJ2-7
CDR3aa: SATGVTSGGSYEQY

v_gene: TRBV5-4
j_gene: TRBJ2-5
CDR3aa: ASSLFQRETQY

v_gene: TRBV10-3
j_gene: TRBJ2-5
CDR3aa: AISESETQY

v_gene: TRBV12-3/TRBV12-4
j_gene: TRBJ2-3
CDR3aa: ASGQAFPDTQY

v_gene: TRBV3-1
j_gene: TRBJ1-4
CDR3aa: ASSQDGSGATNEKLF

v_gene: TRBV11-2
j_gene: TRBJ2-5
CDR3aa: ASSPSGQGVETQY

v_gene: TRBV7-9
j_gene: TRBJ1-4
CDR3aa: ASSETQGAREKLF

v_gene: TRBV2
j_gene: TRBJ1-2
CDR3aa: ATQSPVDYT

v_gene: TRBV19
j_gene: TRBJ1-5
CDR3aa: ASRWGNQPQH

v_gene: TRBV7-2
j_gene: TRBJ2-2
CDR3aa: ASRGLAANTGELF

v_gene: TRBV27
j_gene: TRBJ2-3
CDR3aa: ASSLYPTSTDTQY

v_gene: TRBV6-1
j_gene: TRBJ2-7
CDR3aa: ASSYALLAGTEQY

v_gene: TRBV2
j_gene: TRBJ2-3
CDR3aa: ASRATGGYTDTQY

v_gene: TRBV15
j_gene: TRBJ1-2
CDR3aa: ATSRDRGDGYT

v_gene: TRBV2
j_gene: TRBJ2-1
CDR3aa: ASRRLAGDMEQF

v_gene: TRBV9
j_gene: TRBJ1-2
CDR3aa: ASSATGVGYT

v_gene: TRBV12-3/TRBV12-4
j_gene: TRBJ2-7
CDR3aa: ASSRSRAGSHEQY

v_gene: TRBV5-1
j_gene: TRBJ2-7
CDR3aa: ANHTGGKYWSEHSYEQY

v_gene: TRBV9
j_gene: TRBJ1-2
CDR3aa: ASSVKYNYGYT

v_gene: TRBV5-1
j_gene: TRBJ1-5
CDR3aa: ASSLAFVTGENSNQPQH

v_gene: TRBV30
j_gene: TRBJ1-5
CDR3aa: AWSAGGNQPQH

v_gene: TRBV6-6
j_gene: TRBJ2-7
CDR3aa: ASSYSAADRGSYEQY

v_gene: TRBV27
j_gene: TRBJ1-4
CDR3aa: ASSSQKGQGEKLF

v_gene: TRBV2
j_gene: TRBJ2-2
CDR3aa: ASRGQGTHTGELF

v_gene: TRBV6-5
j_gene: TRBJ1-2
CDR3aa: ASSYSPFDYGYT

v_gene: TRBV7-9
j_gene: TRBJ2-7
CDR3aa: ASSPSWGNEQY

v_gene: TRBV27
j_gene: TRBJ2-5
CDR3aa: ASSLRLAGLKTQY

v_gene: TRBV27
j_gene: TRBJ2-3
CDR3aa: ASSLSGSGSVTVRDTQY

v_gene: TRBV5-6
j_gene: TRBJ2-7
CDR3aa: ASRGGGGWREQY

v_gene: TRBV12-3/TRBV12-4
j_gene: TRBJ2-5
CDR3aa: ASSSPGLAQGTQY

v_gene: TRBV5-1
j_gene: TRBJ2-3
CDR3aa: ASRQGGDTDTQY

v_gene: TRBV27
j_gene: TRBJ2-1
CDR3aa: ASTQDSPYNEQF

v_gene: TRBV6-1
j_gene: TRBJ1-2
CDR3aa: ASSALSGRGYGYT

v_gene: TRBV6-1
j_gene: TRBJ2-7
CDR3aa: ASRGSNSYEQY

v_gene: TRBV6-1
j_gene: TRBJ1-5
CDR3aa: ASSEFGGNQPQH

v_gene: TRBV20-1
j_gene: TRBJ1-1
CDR3aa: SARDPAGDTEAF

v_gene: TRBV25-1
j_gene: TRBJ2-2
CDR3aa: ASSEWGVTTGELF

v_gene: TRBV7-9
j_gene: TRBJ2-1
CDR3aa: ASSFLSGGSDEQF

v_gene: TRBV7-9
j_gene: TRBJ2-3
CDR3aa: ASSLTRGIGDTQY

v_gene: TRBV19
j_gene: TRBJ1-3
CDR3aa: ASSIGLGVENTIY

v_gene: TRBV5-1
j_gene: TRBJ2-7
CDR3aa: ASSLDRAFEQY

v_gene: TRBV3-1
j_gene: TRBJ1-2
CDR3aa: ASSREGSDGYT

v_gene: TRBV19
j_gene: TRBJ2-7
CDR3aa: ASSMRTLYEQY

v_gene: TRBV6-1
j_gene: TRBJ1-4
CDR3aa: ASRPTGANEKLF